The clone carrying this T cell receptor (beta chain) was detected many times. What it recognizes is unknown. The data originate from a study of T cells in Graves' hyperthyroidism and ophthalmopathy. Aged 18 to 65, the patients had hyperthyroidism that was newly diagnosed and had lasted under 2 months. Orbital computed tomography and thyroid ultrasound, together with serum TRAb and thyroxine and clinical symptoms, were used for diagnoses. Sampled blood dates from first hyperthyroidism diagnosis, and it precedes any ophthalmopathy symptoms. General study findings and limits: Also found in blood were most expanded thyroid clonotypes above 0.001.

TCR beta CDR3 sequences were amplified from RNA transcripts. Researchers ran a first-round RT-PCR on the TCR CDR3 using the HTBI primer set. TCRdb independently ran MiXCR on the multiplex PCR reads; one entry per CDR3 protein. The sample has about 160,000 distinct CDR3 sequences, about a tenth seen once. The junction had 3 bases not matched to a gene; V was cut back by 0 bases and J by 2 bases. In germline, CDR1 is DFQATT, CDR2 SNEGSKA (reference sequence). The CDR3 has 15 residues. The J gene is TRBJ2-5, the V gene TRBV20-1; 10 nucleotides line up with TRBD1. Sequencing used blood. This TCR came from a woman under 30 with Graves' hyperthyroidism that later progressed to Graves' ophthalmopathy. CDR3 bases: TGCAGTGCTAGAGATATGGACAGGGGGCAAGAGACCCAGTACTTC. Protein product: CSARDMDRGQETQYF.